What follows are 17 T cell receptor beta chains derived from one specimen sequenced in a study of blood T cell repertoires in COVID-19. Assay used: immunoSEQ multiplex PCR; TCRdb lists only in-frame clones, some missing. The sample carries around 220,000 clones, approximately 91% recorded once. Sequencing input: peripheral blood. These receptors came from a woman aged 40 to 50 who had recovered from COVID-19.

The chain uses TRBV7-9 and TRBJ2-3; 12 bases line up with TRBD2. V was pared by 5 bases and J by 0 bases, with 3 bases of the junction left unmatched. Germline V gene data show CDR1 as SEHNR and CDR2 as FQNEAQ (reference sequence). CDR3 length equals 16 residues. Here the CDR3 DNA reads TGTGCCAGCAGCGCCGGGACTAGCGGGAGCACAGATACGCAGTATTTT. It is translated as CASSAGTSGSTDTQYF.

The chain carries TRBV7-3 and TRBJ2-7; maybe TRBD2 (6 bases). The CDR3 has 15 amino acids. Germline V gene lookup returns CDR1 SGHTA and CDR2 FQGTGA. Trimming left V 4 bases short and J 2 bases short, with 15 bases between. For the CDR3, the DNA is TGTGCCAGCAGCTACGGGGCGGGACCTACCTACGAGCAGTACTTC. Protein: CASSYGAGPTYEQYF.

CDR3 in amino acids: CSVETGGEDTQYF. In nucleotides, the CDR3 is TGCAGCGTTGAGACAGGGGGAGAAGATACGCAGTATTTT. The chain links TRBV29-1 to TRBJ2-3; 9 positions agree with TRBD1. Germline V gene sequence: CDR1 SQVTM, CDR2 ANQGSEA. Germline trimming cut 3 bases from V and 5 bases from J; bases unmatched to any gene: 3. This CDR3 is 13 amino acids long.

The chain has TRBV5-4 and TRBJ1-2; D is perhaps TRBD1 (6 bases). The CDR3 length is 14 residues. V lost 0 bases to trimming and J lost 4 bases, with 10 bases between them. Germline lookup yields CDR1 SGHNT and CDR2 YYREEE (reference sequence). The CDR3 sequence: CASSLADRRYGYTF. Written as DNA, the CDR3 is TGTGCCAGCAGCTTGGCCGACAGGCGCTATGGCTACACCTTC.

This chain uses TRBV19 with TRBJ1-5; D is possibly TRBD1 (6 bases). Germline CDR1 is LNHDA and CDR2 is SQIVND (reference sequence). With 7 bases removed from V and 9 bases from J, the gap between germline ends came to 16 bases. There are 13 residues in the CDR3. The CDR3: CASKESGTSPQHF. CDR3 in DNA: TGTGCCAGTAAGGAGTCAGGGACATCGCCCCAGCATTTT. The full variable domain, with the rest looked up from reference TRBV19 and TRBJ1-5, is DGGITQSPKYLFRKEGQNVTLSCEQNLNHDAMYWYRQDPGQGLRLIYYSQIVNDFQKGDIAEGYSVSREKKESFPLTVTSAQKNPTAFYLCASKESGTSPQHFGDGTRLSIL.

The V gene is TRBV18, the J gene TRBJ2-5, with D perhaps matching TRBD1 (5 bases). The germline V gene encodes CDR1 KGHSH and CDR2 LQKENI. V shed 6 bases and J shed 4 bases, with 18 bases lying between them. The CDR3 spans 15 residues. The CDR3: CASSPQRAQGETQYF. CDR3 coding DNA: TGTGCCAGCTCGCCTCAACGAGCCCAGGGAGAGACCCAGTACTTC.

The chain is built from TRBV28 and TRBJ2-3; 13 nucleotides agree with TRBD2. The CDR3 sequence is 21 residues long. V was pared by 6 bases and J by 0 bases, with 18 bases of the junction left unmatched. CDR1 is MDHEN, CDR2 SYDVKM, per germline. The CDR3 loop reads CASRTWTRRLAGGSSTDTQYF. The DNA for the CDR3 is TGTGCCAGCAGAACTTGGACCCGGAGACTAGCGGGGGGAAGTAGCACAGATACGCAGTATTTT.

The chain joins TRBV24-1 to TRBJ1-5; 8 bases match TRBD1. Germline lookup yields CDR1 KGHDR and CDR2 SFDVKD. This CDR3 contains 19 residues. Losses at the gene ends were 0 bases for V and 2 bases for J; bases not matched to a gene: 11. The CDR3 spells CATSDLRANPTGGNQPQHF. The CDR3 region has the DNA TGTGCCACCAGTGATTTGCGAGCCAATCCGACAGGGGGCAATCAGCCCCAGCATTTT.

This clone came up a few times. The CDR3 reads CASSYSQGASYTF. CDR3 sequence (DNA): TGTGCCAGCAGTTACAGCCAGGGTGCAAGCTACACCTTC. The V gene is TRBV6-2 or TRBV6-3, the J gene TRBJ1-2; D perhaps matches TRBD1 (5 bases). Germline CDR1 reads MNHEY; CDR2 reads SVGEGT. V lost 2 bases and J lost 9, with 13 bases in between. The CDR3 has 13 amino acids.

The V gene is TRBV6-6, the J gene TRBJ1-1, with TRBD1 matching 8 bases. In germline, CDR1 is MNHNY, CDR2 SVGAGI (reference sequence). The CDR3 totals 13 residues. J gave up 2 bases and V 8 bases, and 4 bases lay outside the gene matches. The CDR3 sequence is CASAGQGNTEAFF. The CDR3, as DNA: TGTGCCAGCGCTGGACAGGGAAACACTGAAGCTTTCTTT.

The chain recombines TRBV6-6 with TRBJ2-2; the match to TRBD2 covers 7 bases. CDR1 and CDR2 (germline): MNHNY, SVGAGI (reference sequence). The V segment lost 5 bases and the J segment 4 bases; nucleotides outside the gene matches: 10. This CDR3 contains 16 residues. CDR3 coding DNA: TGTGCCAGCAGTGCAGGATGGGGGGGTAGCACCGGGGAGCTGTTTTTT. Its translation is CASSAGWGGSTGELFF.

J is TRBJ2-1 and V is TRBV5-1; 10 bases agree with TRBD2. Germline values: CDR1 SGHRS, CDR2 YFSETQ. The CDR3 totals 16 residues. Trimming cost V 4 bases and J 4 bases; bases outside gene matches: 8. The CDR3 sequence: CASSLRIAGGYNEQFF. The CDR3 DNA reads TGCGCCAGCAGCCTACGCATAGCGGGAGGATACAATGAGCAGTTCTTC.

The gene calls are TRBV19 and TRBJ2-7; 14 bases are shared with TRBD2. V dropped 4 bases and J dropped 6; count of bases not matched to a gene: 11. Germline V gene data show CDR1 as LNHDA and CDR2 as SQIVND (reference sequence). The length of the CDR3 is 17 residues. CDR3 loop: CASSSHPGLAGEPEQYF. Written as DNA, the CDR3 is TGTGCCAGTAGTAGCCACCCGGGACTAGCGGGAGAACCCGAGCAGTACTTC.

This chain links TRBV7-2 with TRBJ1-1, with D unresolved. CDR3 length: 13 residues. The ends were cut back, 3 bases at V and 7 bases at J, with 12 bases in the middle. Germline V gene lookup returns CDR1 SGHTA and CDR2 FQGNSA. Written as DNA, the CDR3 is TGTGCCAGCAGCTTTCCCGTAAGGAGTGAAGCTTTCTTT. This encodes CASSFPVRSEAFF.

The chain is built from TRBV5-6 and TRBJ2-1, with 8 positions matching TRBD1. Losses at the gene ends were 1 base for V and 6 bases for J; bases not matched to a gene: 6. This CDR3 is built from 15 residues. The germline gives CDR1 SGHDT, CDR2 YYEEEE. The CDR3 DNA reads as TGTGCCAGCAGCTTGACGGACAGGGTACGCAATGAGCAGTTCTTC. It encodes CASSLTDRVRNEQFF.

This chain joins TRBV5-1 and TRBJ2-7; 13 bases fit TRBD2. Germline-derived CDR1 and CDR2 are SGHRS and YFSETQ. The CDR3 sequence is 17 residues long. V lost 5 bases to trimming and J lost 2 bases; unmatched junction nucleotides: 10. As DNA, the CDR3 is TGCGCCAGCAGTAAAGGAACCGGGACTAGCGGGGCCTACGAGCAGTACTTC. This codes for CASSKGTGTSGAYEQYF.

The CDR3 protein is CASSPATGSNSPLHF. The DNA of the CDR3 is TGTGCCAGCTCACCCGCGACAGGGTCAAATTCACCCCTCCACTTT. The chain uses TRBV18 and TRBJ1-6; 7 bases match TRBD1. Trimming removed 3 bases from V and 7 bases from J; junction bases left unmatched: 6. The CDR3 sequence is 15 residues long. The V gene's germline CDR1 is KGHSH and CDR2 LQKENI.